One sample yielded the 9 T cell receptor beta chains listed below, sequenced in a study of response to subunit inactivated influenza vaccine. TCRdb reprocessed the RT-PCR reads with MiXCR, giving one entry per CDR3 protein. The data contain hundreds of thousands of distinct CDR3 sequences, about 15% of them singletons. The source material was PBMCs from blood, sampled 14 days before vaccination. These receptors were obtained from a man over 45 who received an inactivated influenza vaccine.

The CDR3: CASSLPSSGTSGGRSYNEQFF. The CDR3, as DNA: TGTGCCAGCAGCTTACCCTCCTCCGGGACTAGCGGGGGAAGATCCTACAATGAGCAGTTCTTC. The chain links TRBV11-1 to TRBJ2-1, with TRBD2 identical over 14 bases. Germline CDR1 SGHAT, CDR2 FQDESV (reference sequence). The CDR3 is 21 amino acids. V was clipped by 2 bases and J by 1 base; unmatched bases: 13.

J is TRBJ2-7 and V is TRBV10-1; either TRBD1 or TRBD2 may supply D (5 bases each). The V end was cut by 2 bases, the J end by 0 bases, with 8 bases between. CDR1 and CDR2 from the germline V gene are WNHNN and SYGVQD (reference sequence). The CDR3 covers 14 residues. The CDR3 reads CASSEGDGSYEQYF. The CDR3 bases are TGCGCCAGCAGTGAGGGGGACGGCTCCTACGAGCAGTACTTC.

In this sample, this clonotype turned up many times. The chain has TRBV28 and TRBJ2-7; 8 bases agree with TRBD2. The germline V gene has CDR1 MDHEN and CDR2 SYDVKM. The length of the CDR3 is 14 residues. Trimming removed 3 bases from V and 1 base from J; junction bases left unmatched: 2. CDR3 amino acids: CASSFRLASYEQYF. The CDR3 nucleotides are TGTGCCAGCAGTTTTCGACTAGCGTCCTACGAGCAGTACTTC.

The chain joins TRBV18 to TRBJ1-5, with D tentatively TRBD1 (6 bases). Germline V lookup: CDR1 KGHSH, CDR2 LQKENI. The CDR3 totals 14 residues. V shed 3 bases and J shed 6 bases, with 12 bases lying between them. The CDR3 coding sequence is TGTGCCAGCTCACCTTCGGGGGCTGTTCAGCCCCAGCATTTT. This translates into CASSPSGAVQPQHF. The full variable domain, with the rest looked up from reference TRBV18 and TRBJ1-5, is NAGVMQNPRHLVRRRGQEARLRCSPMKGHSHVYWYRQLPEEGLKFMVYLQKENIIDESGMPKERFSAEFPKEGPSILRIQQVVRGDSAAYFCASSPSGAVQPQHFGDGTRLSIL.

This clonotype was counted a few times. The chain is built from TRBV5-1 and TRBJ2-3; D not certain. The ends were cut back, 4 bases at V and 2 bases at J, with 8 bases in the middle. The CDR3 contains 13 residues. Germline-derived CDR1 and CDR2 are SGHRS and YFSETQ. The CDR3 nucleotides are TGCGCCAGCAGCGCAACAGTCACAGATACGCAGTATTTT. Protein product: CASSATVTDTQYF.

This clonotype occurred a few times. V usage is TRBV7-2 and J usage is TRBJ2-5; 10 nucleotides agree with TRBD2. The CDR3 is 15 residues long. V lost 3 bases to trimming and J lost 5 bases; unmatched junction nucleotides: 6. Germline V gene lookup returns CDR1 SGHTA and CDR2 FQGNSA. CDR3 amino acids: CASSFTAGGLETQYF. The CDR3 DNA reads TGTGCCAGCAGCTTCACAGCGGGAGGGCTGGAGACCCAGTACTTC.

In DNA, the CDR3 is TGTGCCAGCAGCTTAGACCAGGGTAACTACAATGAGCAGTTCTTC. Amino acid sequence: CASSLDQGNYNEQFF. This sequence joins TRBV7-6 and TRBJ2-1; D might be TRBD1 (5 bases). This CDR3 has 15 amino acids. V was cut by 1 base and J by 3 bases, with 10 bases left in between. Per germline, CDR1 SGHVS and CDR2 FNYEAQ. Complete variable domain (other parts from reference TRBV7-6 and TRBJ2-1): GAGVSQSPRYKVTKRGQDVALRCDPISGHVSLYWYRQALGQGPEFLTYFNYEAQQDKSGLPNDRFSAERPEGSISTLTIQRTEQRDSAMYRCASSLDQGNYNEQFFGPGTRLTVL.

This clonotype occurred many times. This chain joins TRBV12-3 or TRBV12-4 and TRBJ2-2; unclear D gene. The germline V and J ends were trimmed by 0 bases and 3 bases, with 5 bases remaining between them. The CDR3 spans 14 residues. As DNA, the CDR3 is TGTGCCAGCAGTTTAGCGGGGTACACCGGGGAGCTGTTTTTT. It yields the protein CASSLAGYTGELFF.

This CDR3 reads CSAVQGEKLFF. CDR3 DNA: TGCAGTGCTGTACAGGGCGAAAAACTGTTTTTT. The rearrangement links TRBV20-1 to TRBJ1-4; D possibly corresponds to TRBD1 (6 bases). V lost 5 bases, J lost 8 bases, and 9 bases lay in between. CDR1 and CDR2 from the germline V gene are DFQATT and SNEGSKA (reference sequence). CDR3 length equals 11 residues.